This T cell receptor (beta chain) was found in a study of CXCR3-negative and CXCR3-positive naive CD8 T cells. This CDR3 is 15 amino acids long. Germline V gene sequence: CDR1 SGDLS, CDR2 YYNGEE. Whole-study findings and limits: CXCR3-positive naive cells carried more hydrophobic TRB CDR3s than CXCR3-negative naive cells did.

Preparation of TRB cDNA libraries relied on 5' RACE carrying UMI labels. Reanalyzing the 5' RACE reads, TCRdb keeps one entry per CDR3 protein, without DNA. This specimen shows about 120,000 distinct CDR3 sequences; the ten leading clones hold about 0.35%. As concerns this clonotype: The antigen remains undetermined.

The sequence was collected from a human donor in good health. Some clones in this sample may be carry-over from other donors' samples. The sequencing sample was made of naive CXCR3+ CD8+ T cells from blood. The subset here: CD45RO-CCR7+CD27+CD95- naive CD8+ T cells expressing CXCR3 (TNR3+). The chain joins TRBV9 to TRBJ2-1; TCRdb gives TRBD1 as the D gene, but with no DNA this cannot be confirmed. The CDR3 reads CASSPPGQGAHEQFF.